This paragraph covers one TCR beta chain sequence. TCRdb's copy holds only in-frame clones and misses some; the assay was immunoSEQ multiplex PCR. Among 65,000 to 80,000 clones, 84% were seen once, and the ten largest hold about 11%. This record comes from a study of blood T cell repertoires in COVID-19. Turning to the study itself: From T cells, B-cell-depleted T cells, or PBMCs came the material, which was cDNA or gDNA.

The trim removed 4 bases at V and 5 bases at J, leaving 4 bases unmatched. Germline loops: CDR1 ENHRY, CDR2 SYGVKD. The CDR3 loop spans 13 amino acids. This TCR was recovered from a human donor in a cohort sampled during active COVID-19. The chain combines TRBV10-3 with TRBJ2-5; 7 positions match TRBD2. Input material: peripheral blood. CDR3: CAISGGGGETQYF. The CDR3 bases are TGTGCCATCAGTGGGGGGGGAGGGGAGACCCAGTACTTC.